These 2 T cell receptor beta chains came from one sample sequenced in a study of shared clonotypes between healthy human individuals. Assay used: immunoSEQ multiplex PCR; TCRdb lists only in-frame clones, some missing. The sample lists under 650,000 clones; about 96% were seen once. The sequencing input was naive CD4+ T cells sorted from blood. Subset defined: CD45RA+ positively selected. The source is a woman aged 25 to 39 in good health.

The chain carries TRBV19 and TRBJ2-5; unclear D gene. V lost 2 bases to trimming and J lost 1 base, with 5 bases between them. The CDR3 runs to 13 residues. Looked up from germline, CDR1 is LNHDA and CDR2 is SQIVND (reference sequence). CDR3 protein: CASSITFQETQYF. The CDR3 coding sequence is TGTGCCAGTAGTATAACTTTCCAAGAGACCCAGTACTTC.

The chain uses TRBV4-1 and TRBJ2-5; a possible D gene is TRBD2 (5 bases). Germline V lookup: CDR1 MGHRA, CDR2 YSYEKL. The CDR3 spans 13 residues. Trimming left V 0 bases short and J 5 bases short, with 7 bases between. The chain's CDR3 is CASSQERGETQYF. DNA for the CDR3: TGCGCCAGCAGCCAAGAGAGAGGGGAGACCCAGTACTTC.